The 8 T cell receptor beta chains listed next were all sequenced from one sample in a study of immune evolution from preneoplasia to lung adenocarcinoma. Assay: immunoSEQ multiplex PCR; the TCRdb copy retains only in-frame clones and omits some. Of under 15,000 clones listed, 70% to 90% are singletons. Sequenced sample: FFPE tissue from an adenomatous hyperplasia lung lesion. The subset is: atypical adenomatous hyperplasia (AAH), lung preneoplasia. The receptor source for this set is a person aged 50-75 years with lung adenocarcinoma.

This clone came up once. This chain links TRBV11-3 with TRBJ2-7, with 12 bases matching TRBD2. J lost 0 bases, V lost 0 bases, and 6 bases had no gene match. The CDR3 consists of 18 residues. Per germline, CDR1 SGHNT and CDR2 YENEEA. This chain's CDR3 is CASSLDRTSGTASYEQYF. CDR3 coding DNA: TGTGCCAGCAGCTTAGATCGGACTAGCGGGACAGCCTCCTACGAGCAGTACTTC.

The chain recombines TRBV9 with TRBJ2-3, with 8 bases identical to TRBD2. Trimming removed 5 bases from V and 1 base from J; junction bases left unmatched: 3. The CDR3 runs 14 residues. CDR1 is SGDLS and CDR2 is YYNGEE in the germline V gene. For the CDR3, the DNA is TGTGCCAGCAGTGGACTAGCAGGCACAGATACGCAGTATTTT. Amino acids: CASSGLAGTDTQYF.

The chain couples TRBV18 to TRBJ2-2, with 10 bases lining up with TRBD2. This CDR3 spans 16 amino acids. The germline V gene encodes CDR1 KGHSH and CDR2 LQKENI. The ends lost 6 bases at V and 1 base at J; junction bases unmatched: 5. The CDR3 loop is CASSQLAGQNTGELFF. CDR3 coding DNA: TGTGCCAGCTCTCAACTAGCGGGACAGAACACCGGGGAGCTGTTTTTT.

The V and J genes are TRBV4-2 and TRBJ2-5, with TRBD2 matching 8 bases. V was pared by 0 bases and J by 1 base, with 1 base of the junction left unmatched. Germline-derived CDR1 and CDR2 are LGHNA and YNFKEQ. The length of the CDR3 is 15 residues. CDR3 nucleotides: TGTGCCAGCAGCCAAGATCGGGAGGGCCAAGAGACCCAGTACTTC. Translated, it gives CASSQDREGQETQYF.

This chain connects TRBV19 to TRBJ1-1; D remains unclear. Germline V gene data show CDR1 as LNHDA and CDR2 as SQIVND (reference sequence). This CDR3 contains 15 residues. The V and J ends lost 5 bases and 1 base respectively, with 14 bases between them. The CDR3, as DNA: TGTGCCAGTAGTCCGAAGGTCCTGGGGAACACTGAAGCTTTCTTT. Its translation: CASSPKVLGNTEAFF. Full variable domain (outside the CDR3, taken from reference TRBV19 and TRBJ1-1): DGGITQSPKYLFRKEGQNVTLSCEQNLNHDAMYWYRQDPGQGLRLIYYSQIVNDFQKGDIAEGYSVSREKKESFPLTVTSAQKNPTAFYLCASSPKVLGNTEAFFGQGTRLTVV.

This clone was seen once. This chain's CDR3 is CASSLGTNTEAFF. In DNA form, the CDR3 reads TGTGCCAGCAGCTTAGGGACGAACACTGAAGCTTTCTTT. This sequence joins TRBV11-3 and TRBJ1-1; D remains ambiguous. Looked up from germline, CDR1 is SGHNT and CDR2 is YENEEA. Trimming removed 1 base from V and 1 base from J, with 4 bases in between. CDR3 length equals 13 residues.

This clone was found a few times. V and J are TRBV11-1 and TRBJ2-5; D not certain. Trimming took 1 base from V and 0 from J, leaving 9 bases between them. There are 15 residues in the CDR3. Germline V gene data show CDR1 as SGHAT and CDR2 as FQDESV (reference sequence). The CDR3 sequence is CASSLGRMYQETQYF. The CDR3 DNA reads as TGTGCCAGCAGCTTAGGGCGAATGTACCAAGAGACCCAGTACTTC.

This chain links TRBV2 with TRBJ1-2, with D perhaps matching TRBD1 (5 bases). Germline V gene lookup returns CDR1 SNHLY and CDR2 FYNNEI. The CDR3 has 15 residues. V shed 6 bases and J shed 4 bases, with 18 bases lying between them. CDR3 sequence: CASSKSGGAAYGYTF. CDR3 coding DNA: TGTGCCAGCAGCAAAAGCGGAGGGGCGGCCTATGGCTACACCTTC.